The present T cell receptor (beta chain) was sequenced within a study of blood T cell repertoires in COVID-19. Germline-derived CDR1 and CDR2 are SGHTA and FQGNSA. Trimming took off 4 bases at V and 0 bases at J, with 6 bases between the two ends. The CDR3 is 13 residues long. This clone was observed once. At the DNA level, this CDR3 is encoded by other sequences in the same sample as well. In the original analysis: Counts of nucleated cells, estimated from reference gene primer amplification, were obtained. The repertoire was sequenced with immunoSEQ multiplex PCR; TCRdb's copy has only in-frame clones and lacks some. D and trimming come from the DNA, and the V and J calls and clone size come from that table. This sample yields 150,000 to 200,000 clones, of which less than 90% are seen a single time; roughly 24% belongs to the top ten.

The receptor's source is a man between 60 and 70 years old with acute or convalescent COVID-19. J is TRBJ1-1 and V is TRBV7-2, with no clear D. Sequences were obtained from peripheral blood. The CDR3 DNA follows: TGTGCCAGCAGCTCGTCAGTGAACACTGAAGCTTTCTTT. Translating it yields CASSSSVNTEAFF.